Presented here are 29 T cell receptor beta chains from one specimen sequenced in a study of blood T cells in healthy people across ages. Sample-barcoded 5' priming and a J-beta primer mix drove a second PCR of roughly 6 to 12 cycles. TCRdb re-called the 5' RACE reads through MiXCR, storing one row per CDR3 protein. This sample yields fewer than 1,200,000 distinct CDR3 sequences, of which less than 25% are seen a single time; about 0.72% belongs to the top ten. This sample also belongs to another study, concerning T cells of mothers and their children.

Sequencing was done on a sample of blood. The source is a girl aged 2 to 10 in good health.

This clonotype has only a few counts. The CDR3 spells CSALPGLYNEQFF. For the CDR3, the DNA is TGCAGCGCCCTCCCGGGACTTTACAATGAGCAGTTCTTC. The chain links TRBV29-1 to TRBJ2-1; D might be TRBD2 (6 bases). Germline lookup yields CDR1 SQVTM and CDR2 ANQGSEA. V was shortened by 7 bases and J by 4 bases, with 14 bases between the two germline ends. The CDR3 spans 13 residues.

V usage is TRBV10-3 and J usage is TRBJ2-7, with 8 bases lining up with TRBD1. This CDR3 region has 14 residues. V trimming: 2 bases; J trimming: 5 bases; junction bases outside the gene matches: 5. Per the germline V gene, CDR1 is ENHRY and CDR2 is SYGVKD. The CDR3 DNA sequence: TGTGCCATCAGTGAGCCTCGGACAGGGAACGAGCAGTACTTC. Translated: CAISEPRTGNEQYF.

This clonotype was seen a few times. The rearrangement links TRBV20-1 to TRBJ2-7, with no clear D. V lost 3 bases, J lost 0 bases, and 9 bases lay in between. The CDR3 is 13 residues long. Per germline, CDR1 DFQATT and CDR2 SNEGSKA (reference sequence). The CDR3 region is CSARWGFSYEQYF. CDR3 coding DNA: TGCAGTGCTAGGTGGGGTTTCTCCTACGAGCAGTACTTC.

The V and J genes are TRBV5-1 and TRBJ2-3; D is perhaps TRBD2 (5 bases). Germline CDR1 is SGHRS and CDR2 is YFSETQ. The CDR3 is made up of 14 amino acids. Trimming left V 4 bases short and J 2 bases short, with 11 bases between. DNA for the CDR3: TGCGCCAGCAGCAGCGGAGACACCACAGATACGCAGTATTTT. This codes for CASSSGDTTDTQYF.

The J gene is TRBJ2-5, the V gene TRBV6-1, with D tentatively TRBD2 (5 bases). CDR1 MNHNS and CDR2 SASEGT come from the germline V gene. Deletions cut 2 bases from V and 2 bases from J, with 12 bases between. There are 15 residues in the CDR3. The CDR3 sequence is CASSEYATTQETQYF. CDR3 sequence (DNA): TGTGCCAGCAGTGAATATGCGACTACTCAAGAGACCCAGTACTTC.

There are a few counts of this clonotype. V and J are TRBV28 and TRBJ1-4, with 9 bases identical to TRBD1. The CDR3 runs 15 residues. Germline V gene sequence: CDR1 MDHEN, CDR2 SYDVKM. The junction had 8 bases not matched to a gene; V was cut back by 7 bases and J by 5 bases. The CDR3 protein is CASIPGGQGNEKLFF. In nucleotides, the CDR3 is TGTGCCAGCATCCCTGGGGGACAGGGCAATGAAAAACTGTTTTTT.

Note on this clonotype: The junction does not match germline at one end; this may be a read error. V usage is TRBV7-7 and J usage is TRBJ2-1; 11 bases agree with TRBD2. This CDR3 comprises 14 residues. Per germline, CDR1 SSHAT and CDR2 FNYEAQ (reference sequence). This chain's CDR3 is CASSFSGGGNEQFF. The CDR3 bases are TGTGCTAGCAGCTTTAGCGGGGGGGGAAATGAGCAGTTCTTC.

On this clonotype itself: One end of the junction does not line up with germline, which may come from a read error. In DNA form, the CDR3 reads TGCGCCAGCAGACAAGTGGCGGGACAGGGACACAATGAGCAGTTCTTC. It specifies CASRQVAGQGHNEQFF. The chain employs TRBV4-1 and TRBJ2-1; 9 nucleotides line up with TRBD1. The length of the CDR3 is 16 residues. Germline V CDR1 and CDR2: MGHRA, YSYEKL.

This clonotype showed up just a few times. The chain uses TRBV7-9 and TRBJ1-2; D gene uncertain. Trimming left V 5 bases short and J 6 bases short, with 13 bases between. The CDR3 runs 13 residues. CDR1 and CDR2 (germline): SEHNR, FQNEAQ (reference sequence). As DNA, the CDR3 is TGTGCCAGCAGCCGAGATCTGGGCGATGGCTACACCTTC. It is translated as CASSRDLGDGYTF.

The chain combines TRBV5-1 with TRBJ2-3; possible D gene TRBD2, 6 bases. CDR3 length: 16 amino acids. Germline values: CDR1 SGHRS, CDR2 YFSETQ. The V and J ends lost 2 bases and 3 bases respectively, with 16 bases between them. CDR3 nucleotide sequence: TGCGCCAGCAGCTTCGGGGGTCTCTCTTGGACAGATACGCAGTATTTT. Translating it yields CASSFGGLSWTDTQYF.

This clonotype was counted only a few times. The V gene is TRBV9, the J gene TRBJ2-7; D gene ambiguous. The CDR3 totals 14 residues. CDR1 is SGDLS and CDR2 is YYNGEE in the germline V gene. Trimming took 4 bases from V and 2 from J, leaving 13 bases between them. Here the CDR3 DNA reads TGTGCCAGCAGCCCCAGGACCCATACCTACGAGCAGTACTTC. Amino acid sequence: CASSPRTHTYEQYF.

This clonotype was counted only a few times. The chain carries TRBV27 and TRBJ2-5; tentative D call: TRBD2 (6 bases). Germline CDR1 and CDR2: MNHEY and SMNVEV (reference sequence). V dropped 2 bases and J dropped 5 bases, with 18 bases sitting between them. CDR3 size: 16 residues. The CDR3 loop reads CASSLDTGGTWETQYF. CDR3 in DNA: TGTGCCAGCAGTTTAGACACCGGGGGTACTTGGGAGACCCAGTACTTC.

This chain uses TRBV12-3 or TRBV12-4 with TRBJ2-1; D is ambiguous. The CDR3 consists of 12 residues. V lost 1 base, J lost 8 bases, and 6 bases lay in between. This CDR3 reads CASSLVRHEQFF. CDR3 coding DNA: TGTGCCAGCAGTTTAGTACGGCATGAGCAGTTCTTC.

The chain uses TRBV14 and TRBJ2-5, with a possible D match to TRBD2 (5 bases). The better agreement between TRBJ2-1 and the DNA end casts doubt on the J call. CDR3 length: 15 residues. Per the germline V gene, CDR1 is SGHDN and CDR2 is FVKESK. This CDR3 is CASSQLGKPYNEQFF. DNA for the CDR3: TGTGCCAGCAGCCAGCTCGGGAAACCTTACAATGAGCAGTTCTTC.

This clonotype showed up just a few times. The chain's CDR3 is CASSAKGYTEAFF. The CDR3 DNA reads as TGTGCCAGCAGTGCGAAGGGATACACTGAAGCTTTCTTT. The rearrangement uses TRBV6-6 and TRBJ1-1; D is unclear. Germline CDR1 is MNHNY and CDR2 is SVGAGI (reference sequence). V gave up 5 bases and J gave up 3 bases, with 10 bases separating them. The CDR3 has 13 amino acids.

This clonotype was counted between two and nine times. The chain carries TRBV20-1 and TRBJ2-3; D may be TRBD2 (6 bases). From germline, CDR1 is DFQATT and CDR2 SNEGSKA (reference sequence). V lost 2 bases to trimming and J lost 2 bases, with 8 bases between them. The length of the CDR3 is 13 residues. CDR3 DNA: TGCAGTGCTAGAACTAGCTTCACAGATACGCAGTATTTT. Translated: CSARTSFTDTQYF.

J is TRBJ2-5 and V is TRBV12-5; D remains ambiguous. The ends were cut back, 1 base at V and 6 bases at J, with 0 bases in the middle. The CDR3 sequence is 10 residues long. Per germline, CDR1 LGHNT and CDR2 FRNRAP. DNA of the CDR3: TGTGCTAGTGGTTTGGAGACCCAGTACTTC. It specifies CASGLETQYF. Using reference TRBV12-5 and TRBJ2-5 for the parts outside the CDR3, the full variable domain is DARVTQTPRHKVTEMGQEVTMRCQPILGHNTVFWYRQTMMQGLELLAYFRNRAPLDDSGMPKDRFSAEMPDATLATLKIQPSEPRDSAVYFCASGLETQYFGPGTRLLVL.

The chain carries TRBV7-2 and TRBJ2-1; TRBD2 agrees at 9 bases. The CDR3 is 15 residues long. The ends lost 2 bases at V and 4 bases at J; junction bases unmatched: 3. The germline V gene encodes CDR1 SGHTA and CDR2 FQGNSA. The CDR3 bases are TGTGCCAGCAGCTTAACAACTAGCGGGTACAATGAGCAGTTCTTC. This sequence encodes CASSLTTSGYNEQFF.

The genes are TRBV7-2 and TRBJ2-1, with 8 nucleotides matching TRBD1. The CDR3 totals 13 residues. Per the germline V gene, CDR1 is SGHTA and CDR2 is FQGNSA. V gave up 4 bases and J gave up 12 bases; unmatched junction bases: 8. This chain's CDR3 is CASSSMTGAPQFF. The CDR3 DNA follows: TGTGCCAGCAGCTCGATGACAGGGGCCCCGCAGTTCTTC.

The rearrangement uses TRBV3-1 and TRBJ2-3; TRBD2 is a possible D gene (5 bases). The CDR3 is 15 amino acids. V lost 8 bases, J lost 2 bases, and 17 bases lay in between. Germline lookup yields CDR1 LGHDT and CDR2 YNNKEL (reference sequence). The CDR3 loop reads CASPKVGGFTDTQYF. CDR3 bases: TGTGCCAGCCCCAAGGTCGGAGGTTTCACAGATACGCAGTATTTT.

With respect to this clonotype: A read error may account for a junction end that differs from germline. The chain links TRBV12-3 or TRBV12-4 to TRBJ2-5; 8 bases are shared with TRBD2. The CDR3 totals 14 residues. CDR3 amino acids: CASSFTGGPSEQLF. CDR3 coding DNA: TGTGCCAGCAGTTTTACGGGGGGGCCGAGTGAGCAGCTCTTC.

The chain recombines TRBV10-3 with TRBJ1-2; D unresolved. In germline, CDR1 is ENHRY, CDR2 SYGVKD. The CDR3 is made up of 16 amino acids. The V end was cut by 8 bases, the J end by 0 bases, with 19 bases between. CDR3 DNA: TGTGCCATCCCAGACAATACACAGAATTCTAACTATGGCTACACCTTC. Translated: CAIPDNTQNSNYGYTF.

This clonotype was detected ten times or more. V and J are TRBV28 and TRBJ1-4, with no clear D. The V end lost 0 bases, the J end lost 7 bases, and 9 bases lay between the germline ends. Germline CDR1 and CDR2: MDHEN and SYDVKM. The CDR3 contains 14 residues. The CDR3 region has the DNA TGTGCCAGCAGTTTATGGGGTAGCGTTGAAAAACTGTTTTTT. The encoded protein is CASSLWGSVEKLFF.

At least ten counts were recorded for this clonotype. V usage is TRBV9 and J usage is TRBJ2-7, with 8 bases that match TRBD2. Trimming at V came to 0 bases and at J to 2 bases, leaving 4 bases not matched to a gene. The length of the CDR3 is 15 residues. From germline, CDR1 is SGDLS and CDR2 YYNGEE. The chain's CDR3 is CASSVEISGTYEQYF. CDR3 sequence (DNA): TGTGCCAGCAGCGTAGAGATTAGCGGGACCTACGAGCAGTACTTC.

The V call is TRBV3-1, the J call TRBJ2-1; D gene ambiguous. CDR1 and CDR2 (germline): LGHDT, YNNKEL (reference sequence). This CDR3 comprises 13 residues. Trimming cost V 0 bases and J 6 bases, with 6 bases left between them. The CDR3 is CASSQDWSNEQFF. The CDR3 DNA reads TGTGCCAGCAGCCAAGATTGGTCCAATGAGCAGTTCTTC.

CDR3 sequence reads: CASSPKRQGTGNTIYF. The CDR3 DNA sequence: TGTGCCAGCAGCCCCAAGAGGCAGGGGACTGGAAACACCATATATTTT. This rearrangement joins TRBV7-8 to TRBJ1-3; the D gene is possibly TRBD1 (6 bases). The V end was cut by 5 bases, the J end by 2 bases, with 16 bases between. This CDR3 has 16 amino acids. Germline V gene lookup returns CDR1 SGHVS and CDR2 FQNEAQ.

The chain uses TRBV6-2 or TRBV6-3 and TRBJ2-3; the D gene is possibly TRBD2 (6 bases). Germline V gives CDR1 MNHEY, CDR2 SVGEGT. This CDR3 spans 14 amino acids. Trimming cost V 8 bases and J 4 bases, with 16 bases left between them. The CDR3 DNA reads TGTGCCAGCTTACGGCCTTCGGGGGCAGATACGCAGTATTTT. Its translation: CASLRPSGADTQYF.

The chain employs TRBV6-6 and TRBJ1-1; D unclear. Trimming stripped 6 bases from V and 1 base from J, with 6 bases between. The CDR3 covers 12 residues. Germline CDR1 MNHNY, CDR2 SVGAGI (reference sequence). The CDR3 sequence is CASRHRNTEAFF. The CDR3 coding sequence is TGTGCCAGCAGGCACCGGAACACTGAAGCTTTCTTT.

This clonotype was seen once. The chain joins TRBV27 to TRBJ2-5; D is possibly TRBD1 (6 bases). Germline-derived CDR1 and CDR2 are MNHEY and SMNVEV (reference sequence). This CDR3 is 14 amino acids long. V was shortened by 5 bases and J by 5 bases, with 15 bases between the two germline ends. The CDR3 DNA reads as TGTGCCAGCAGTGTTCAGGGGAGAGGGGAGACCCAGTACTTC. Translating gives CASSVQGRGETQYF.